Included here is one T cell receptor beta chain sequence, with context. The J segment lost 4 bases and the V segment lost 4 bases, leaving 15 bases of the junction unmatched. The germline V gene has CDR1 MDHEN and CDR2 SYDVKM. The CDR3 spans 19 residues. Only in-frame clones appear in the TCRdb table, and some are missing; sequencing was by immunoSEQ multiplex PCR. The sample records under 200,000 clones, 86% being singletons. These data originate in a study of blood T cell repertoires in COVID-19. Study context: The United States, Italy and Spain supplied acute and convalescent COVID-19 samples.

The genes are TRBV28 and TRBJ2-3, with 12 nucleotides matching TRBD2. This clonotype was obtained from a woman aged 80 or older in a cohort sampled during active or convalescent COVID-19. Sequenced input: peripheral blood. CDR3 coding DNA: TGTGCCAGCAGTTCGACCCGTGGGACTAGCGGGCGGTTCTCAGATACGCAGTATTTT. Translating gives CASSSTRGTSGRFSDTQYF.